What follows are 25 T cell receptor beta chains derived from one specimen sequenced in a study of memory CD4+ T cells and cytomegalovirus serostatus. Profiling relied on immunoSEQ multiplex PCR, and the TCRdb table lists in-frame clones only, not all of them. The data hold about 41,000 clones, with roughly 83% observed a single time. Single viable CD3+CD4+CD8-CD45RO+ cells were sorted as the memory CD4+ T cells. The sample consisted of memory CD4+ T cells from blood. The receptors originated from an adult in good health and CMV-seronegative.

The chain recombines TRBV7-9 with TRBJ1-2; 7 bases match TRBD1. This CDR3 has 15 amino acids. CDR1 and CDR2 from the germline V gene are SEHNR and FQNEAQ (reference sequence). Losses at the gene ends were 5 bases for V and 5 bases for J; bases not matched to a gene: 11. The CDR3 DNA is TGTGCCAGCAGCCCCCGACAGGGAGGCCCATATGGCTACACCTTC. Residues: CASSPRQGGPYGYTF.

The chain uses TRBV5-1 and TRBJ1-2, with 8 bases lining up with TRBD1. The CDR3 consists of 15 residues. The V gene's germline CDR1 is SGHRS and CDR2 YFSETQ. The V and J ends lost 4 bases and 4 bases, in that order; junction bases with no gene match: 9. CDR3 loop: CASSRPQGAGYGYTF. The CDR3, as DNA: TGCGCCAGCAGCCGACCCCAGGGGGCGGGCTATGGCTACACCTTC.

The chain joins TRBV10-2 to TRBJ1-2, with 8 bases identical to TRBD1. The germline gives CDR1 WSHSY, CDR2 SAAADI. J gave up 3 bases and V 11 bases, and 8 bases lay outside the gene matches. This CDR3 is built from 13 residues. The CDR3 loop reads CAGYRGRDYGYTF. The CDR3 DNA is TGCGCCGGATACAGGGGGAGAGACTATGGCTACACCTTC.

The chain combines TRBV11-2 with TRBJ1-4; unclear D gene. The CDR3 covers 16 residues. CDR1 and CDR2 from the germline V gene are SGHAT and FQNNGV. V was trimmed by 4 bases and J by 4 bases, leaving 16 bases between them. CDR3 in DNA: TGTGCCAGCAGCTCAATATTAGCAGGATTTAATGAAAAACTGTTTTTT. Its translation: CASSSILAGFNEKLFF.

The chain couples TRBV6-5 to TRBJ2-5; D could derive from TRBD1 or TRBD2 (5 bases each). V lost 6 bases and J lost 2, with 13 bases in between. The CDR3 runs to 14 residues. The germline CDR1 and CDR2 sequences are MNHEY and SVGAGI. DNA for the CDR3: TGTGCCAGCAGCGACGCAGGGAGTCAAGAGACCCAGTACTTC. Translation gives CASSDAGSQETQYF.

This clone was seen only once. The chain couples TRBV30 to TRBJ2-3, with D unresolved. The germline CDR1 and CDR2 sequences are GTSNPN and SVGIG (reference sequence). V lost 3 bases and J lost 5, with 12 bases in between. CDR3 length equals 13 residues. The CDR3 nucleotides read TGTGCCTGGAGCACCCCGGGCGGAGATACGCAGTATTTT. This sequence encodes CAWSTPGGDTQYF.

This chain joins TRBV6-5 and TRBJ1-2; maybe TRBD1 (6 bases). This CDR3 spans 14 amino acids. V shed 6 bases and J shed 3 bases, with 14 bases lying between them. Germline lookup yields CDR1 MNHEY and CDR2 SVGAGI. CDR3 nucleotide sequence: TGTGCCAGCAGACCAAACAGGGACCACTATGGCTACACCTTC. Translating gives CASRPNRDHYGYTF.

This clone was seen only once. The chain links TRBV6-1 to TRBJ2-2; D is undetermined. V was clipped by 5 bases and J by 4 bases, with 11 bases between them. This CDR3 contains 14 residues. Per the germline V gene, CDR1 is MNHNS and CDR2 is SASEGT. The CDR3 sequence is CASSNVYSTGELFF. CDR3 DNA: TGTGCCAGCAGTAACGTCTACAGCACCGGGGAGCTGTTTTTT.

V usage is TRBV5-4 and J usage is TRBJ2-7; the D is unclear. Trimming shortened V by 0 bases and J by 2 bases, and 9 bases separated the two germline ends. Germline V gives CDR1 SGHNT, CDR2 YYREEE (reference sequence). The CDR3 loop spans 14 amino acids. The CDR3 DNA reads as TGTGCCAGCAGCTTGGAATCCGGTCCCTACGAGCAGTACTTC. Amino acid sequence: CASSLESGPYEQYF.

The rearrangement joins TRBV11-2 to TRBJ1-3; D is uncertain. This CDR3 has 15 residues. Germline CDR1 SGHAT, CDR2 FQNNGV. Trimming took off 4 bases at V and 8 bases at J, with 18 bases between the two ends. For the CDR3, the DNA is TGTGCCAGCAGCTCCCAGGTGTCCCTTGCCCACACCATATATTTT. Protein sequence: CASSSQVSLAHTIYF.

V is TRBV19 and J is TRBJ1-5; D unclear. V gave up 1 base and J gave up 6 bases, with 4 bases separating them. The CDR3 sequence is 12 residues long. CDR1 and CDR2 (germline): LNHDA, SQIVND (reference sequence). The CDR3 here is CASSIAGQPQHF. CDR3 sequence (DNA): TGTGCCAGTAGTATAGCAGGTCAGCCCCAGCATTTT.

This clone occurred once. This rearrangement joins TRBV2 to TRBJ2-7, with 7 positions matching TRBD2. From germline, CDR1 is SNHLY and CDR2 FYNNEI. This CDR3 is built from 12 residues. The V gene end was trimmed by 6 bases and the J gene end by 6 bases; junction bases not matched to a gene: 5. Written as DNA, the CDR3 is TGTGCCAGCAGAACGGGGGGTAGCGAGCAGTACTTC. Residues: CASRTGGSEQYF.

The J gene is TRBJ2-7, the V gene TRBV5-1; 13 bases line up with TRBD2. Per germline, CDR1 SGHRS and CDR2 YFSETQ. With 4 bases clipped from V and 4 bases from J, the junction kept 8 bases outside the gene matches. This CDR3 contains 16 residues. CDR3 DNA sequence: TGCGCCAGCAGCCGAAACTTGGGACTAGCGGGGTACGAGCAGTACTTC. Amino acids: CASSRNLGLAGYEQYF.

V gene TRBV7-7 combines with J gene TRBJ2-2; 8 nucleotides match TRBD2. The CDR3 extends over 15 amino acids. Germline-derived CDR1 and CDR2 are SSHAT and FNYEAQ (reference sequence). The J segment lost 5 bases and the V segment lost 4 bases, leaving 6 bases of the junction unmatched. The CDR3 bases are TGTGCCAGCAGCTCTTACGTAGCGGGGACCGGGGAGCTGTTTTTT. Protein sequence: CASSSYVAGTGELFF.

This clone was seen once. V and J are TRBV2 and TRBJ2-2; D may match TRBD1 or TRBD2 (5 bases each). With 7 bases removed from V and 4 bases from J, the gap between germline ends came to 13 bases. CDR1 and CDR2 from the germline V gene are SNHLY and FYNNEI. This CDR3 region has 14 residues. Written as DNA, the CDR3 is TGTGCCAGCACCAGGGACGTCTTCACCGGGGAGCTGTTTTTT. It yields the protein CASTRDVFTGELFF.

The CDR3 reads CASSQTSGQETQYF. In DNA, the CDR3 is TGTGCCAGCAGCCAGACTAGCGGGCAAGAGACCCAGTACTTC. V usage is TRBV11-2 and J usage is TRBJ2-5, with 10 bases that match TRBD2. The V segment lost 5 bases and the J segment 2 bases; nucleotides outside the gene matches: 2. Germline V gives CDR1 SGHAT, CDR2 FQNNGV. The CDR3 runs to 14 residues.

The V call is TRBV7-3, the J call TRBJ2-2; D call uncertain. CDR1 and CDR2 from the germline V gene are SGHTA and FQGTGA. The CDR3 runs 15 residues. V dropped 7 bases and J dropped 4 bases, with 16 bases sitting between them. The CDR3 region has the DNA TGTGCCAGCACCCTGGTAGGGTCTGGCACCGGGGAGCTGTTTTTT. Translating it yields CASTLVGSGTGELFF.

The chain couples TRBV7-9 to TRBJ1-5, with TRBD1 as a possible D gene (6 bases). Trimming shortened V by 3 bases and J by 7 bases, and 13 bases separated the two germline ends. The CDR3 has 14 amino acids. Germline V CDR1 and CDR2: SEHNR, FQNEAQ (reference sequence). The CDR3: CASSFGQQLQPQHF. CDR3 sequence (DNA): TGTGCCAGCAGCTTCGGACAGCAACTACAGCCCCAGCATTTT.

The V and J genes are TRBV19 and TRBJ2-1; weak D call: TRBD1 (8 bases). The length of the CDR3 is 15 residues. V gave up 3 bases and J gave up 6 bases, with 15 bases separating them. Germline loops: CDR1 LNHDA, CDR2 SQIVND (reference sequence). The CDR3 DNA is TGTGCCAGTAGTATCCGACAGGGGAGGGGCAATGAGCAGTTCTTC. Translated: CASSIRQGRGNEQFF.

The genes are TRBV9 and TRBJ1-5; D unclear. Trimming cost V 2 bases and J 6 bases, with 9 bases left between them. This CDR3 has 13 amino acids. Germline V CDR1 and CDR2: SGDLS, YYNGEE. CDR3 sequence: CASSVVRCQPQHF. Written as DNA, the CDR3 is TGTGCCAGCAGCGTTGTACGTTGTCAGCCCCAGCATTTT.

This clone was seen just once. The rearrangement uses TRBV7-9 and TRBJ1-4; perhaps TRBD1 as D (5 bases). The ends were cut back, 4 bases at V and 11 bases at J, with 20 bases in the middle. Germline V gene lookup returns CDR1 SEHNR and CDR2 FQNEAQ (reference sequence). This CDR3 comprises 15 residues. The CDR3: CASSSLTVGTGKLFF. CDR3 sequence (DNA): TGTGCCAGCAGCTCGCTCACCGTAGGGACGGGGAAACTGTTTTTT.

As to this clone: Other DNA sequences in this specimen translate into the identical CDR3. The chain combines TRBV13 with TRBJ1-1; the match to TRBD1 covers 9 bases. CDR1 and CDR2 (germline): PRHDT, FYEKMQ (reference sequence). Trimming removed 5 bases from V and 1 base from J; junction bases left unmatched: 2. The CDR3 contains 14 residues. The CDR3 bases are TGTGCCAGCAGCCGGGGACAGGGGAACACTGAAGCTTTCTTT. It is translated as CASSRGQGNTEAFF.

The gene calls are TRBV11-2 and TRBJ2-7; D is unclear. V was shortened by 5 bases and J by 6 bases, with 20 bases between the two germline ends. This CDR3 is built from 15 residues. The V gene's germline CDR1 is SGHAT and CDR2 FQNNGV. DNA of the CDR3: TGTGCCAGCAGCCCCTCCTCTACGGCGCCATCCGAGCAGTACTTC. It specifies CASSPSSTAPSEQYF. Full variable domain (outside the CDR3, taken from reference TRBV11-2 and TRBJ2-7): EAGVAQSPRYKIIEKRQSVAFWCNPISGHATLYWYQQILGQGPKLLIQFQNNGVVDDSQLPKDRFSAERLKGVDSTLKIQPAKLEDSAVYLCASSPSSTAPSEQYFGPGTRLTVT.

The chain links TRBV28 to TRBJ1-3, with D possibly matching TRBD1 (6 bases). The ends were cut back, 6 bases at V and 3 bases at J, with 18 bases in the middle. The CDR3 contains 16 residues. Per the germline V gene, CDR1 is MDHEN and CDR2 is SYDVKM. The CDR3 bases are TGTGCCAGCAGCCCCGCCCTCACAGGGCGTGGAAACACCATATATTTT. As protein: CASSPALTGRGNTIYF.

The V call is TRBV28, the J call TRBJ1-6, with 8 bases that match TRBD1. Germline V lookup: CDR1 MDHEN, CDR2 SYDVKM. The CDR3 totals 15 residues. With 6 bases clipped from V and 10 bases from J, the junction kept 11 bases outside the gene matches. This CDR3 is CASSPFGQGRSPLHF. For the CDR3, the DNA is TGTGCCAGCAGCCCCTTCGGACAGGGAAGGTCACCCCTCCACTTT.